This TCR beta chain was found in a study of early T cells in non-severe SARS-CoV-2 infection listed by TCRdb under 2021. About the investigation overall: TCR sequencing used bulk RNA from unsorted whole blood, so alpha and beta chains could not be paired.

The library was prepared using 5' RACE. The sequencer listed for this sample is NextSeq 500. To correct for sequencing error and PCR bias, the TCR library protocol tagged individual cDNA molecules with unique molecular identifiers. Both TCR alpha and beta chains were sequenced, and tight co-correlation was observed between alpha and beta sequence abundances in each sample. As for the authors' bioinformatics: Decombinator V4 was used to annotate TCR sequences for V gene, J gene and CDR3. Expanded TCRs were defined as changing significantly between any two time points under a Poisson model with p below 0.0001. TCR abundances were normalised to the total number of TCRs sequenced per sample and were expressed as counts per million. A search of VDJdb, accessed on 1 November 2021, was run for TCRs annotated to CMV, EBV and SARS-CoV-2, with TCRs annotated for multiple antigens excluded. TCRdb applied fastp at Q25 and MiXCR to the public reads, then kept only in-frame beta chains. Rows with one shared CDR3 protein collapse into an entry with the most common genes and DNA. For this entry, the V and J calls and clone size follow TCRdb and not the study's own pipeline. A total of about 100,000 distinct CDR3 sequences appear in this sample, 11% of them only once. The ten top clones hold roughly 7.5% of the sample.

This was a case-control study nested in a cohort of healthcare workers in London, UK, who had nasopharyngeal swab PCR tests and blood samples taken every week. Healthcare workers were recruited during the week of the UK lockdown, between 23 and 31 March 2020, and followed weekly for up to roughly 15 weeks. Points the paper makes about the study in general: Matching against VDJdb was skewed toward anti-spike CD8 responses, likely underestimated virus-specific expansions, and missed private and CD4 specificities.

About this clonotype itself: Its antigen specificity is not known. One base away there is no much larger clone; base qualities are not given.

Sequencing used whole blood. The sequence was obtained from an adult who was a healthcare worker with PCR-confirmed SARS-CoV-2 infection or an uninfected control (not recorded which).

The DNA sequence follows: TGTGCCAGCAGTGACTCGCCGGGCACAGATACGCAGTATTTT. The encoded protein is CASSDSPGTDTQYF. The V and J segments used are TRBV6-4 and TRBJ2-3; the D gene assignment is ambiguous. From the germline V gene, CDR1 is MRHNA and CDR2 is SNTAGT. From its cysteine to its phenylalanine, the CDR3 spans 14 amino acids. The retained sequence is limited to the CDR3, 42 bases, with the frame set at the first base. V loses 0 bases, J loses 1 base, and the germline ends lie 5 bases apart.